The entry that follows covers one T cell receptor beta chain sequence. The age range of participants was about 18 to 90 years, with residence in under 25 US areas. Participants' own reports of clinical history determined their cohort assignment. These data are taken from a study of blood T cell repertoires in COVID-19. Across the study: PBMCs, B-cell-depleted T cells, or T cells provided the cDNA or gDNA that made up the material.

The authors' processing: The assay estimated nucleated cells by amplifying reference gene primers. Only in-frame clones appear in the TCRdb table, and some are missing; sequencing was by immunoSEQ multiplex PCR. V and J calls and clone size are given by that table; D and trimming were obtained from the DNA. Of around 200,000 clones in the sample, about nine tenths are singletons; the top ten hold 10%. The receptor comes from a man aged 18 to 30 with acute COVID-19. The sample consisted of PBMCs or T cells enriched from blood (not recorded which).

CDR3 nucleotides: TGTGCCAGCAGCCAAACAGACAGGGACTCTGGAAACACCATATATTTT. It codes for CASSQTDRDSGNTIYF. This chain joins TRBV4-2 and TRBJ1-3; TRBD1 matches 7 bases. This CDR3 is built from 16 residues. CDR1 is LGHNA, CDR2 YNFKEQ, per germline. With V trimmed by 2 bases and J by 0 bases, 4 bases remained unmatched.